What follows describes a single T cell receptor (beta chain). Its antigen remains unidentified. The sample belongs to a study of CD8+ T cells in alopecia areata. Study summary: Oral tofacitinib, 5 to 10 mg twice daily, was given in an open-label trial. Whole-study results and caveats: Shared TCR sequences were less clear between patients than in mice, possibly partly from HLA diversity. Scalp lesions, especially in alopecia totalis/universalis, had higher clonality than normal scalp.

Per germline, CDR1 SQVTM and CDR2 ANQGSEA. The CDR3 runs 14 residues. V gave up 2 bases and J gave up 7 bases; unmatched junction bases: 8. Researchers took lesional scalp punch biopsies and peripheral blood from people who were alopecia areata patients. TCR sequencing used cDNA made by reverse transcription of extracted RNA. Measured with immunoSEQ multiplex PCR; TCRdb has only the in-frame clones, and not every one. Here the sample spans around 120,000 clones, roughly two fifths being singletons. This sequence was found in a human donor with alopecia areata. The rearrangement links TRBV29-1 to TRBJ2-1; 7 bases are shared with TRBD2. The sample taken for sequencing was CD4+ T cells sorted from blood. Written as DNA, the CDR3 is TGCAGCGTTGAAACTGGACTAGGCATTAATGAGCAGTTCTTC. Amino acid sequence: CSVETGLGINEQFF.